The 18 T cell receptor beta chains presented below share a single source sample, sequenced in a study of beta chain features in type 1 diabetes. Reverse transcription of all isolated RNA meant that expressed TCRB transcripts were sequenced. The method was immunoSEQ multiplex PCR; TCRdb's version includes in-frame clones alone and lacks a portion of them. Among some 270,000 clones listed, under 8.5% were seen once. The sample was central memory CD4+ T cells from blood. These receptor sequences come from a woman younger than 35 in good health.

The rearrangement links TRBV27 to TRBJ2-5, with TRBD2 as a possible D gene (6 bases). Trimming cost V 1 base and J 3 bases, with 6 bases left between them. The CDR3 is 13 amino acids. Germline loops: CDR1 MNHEY, CDR2 SMNVEV (reference sequence). CDR3 sequence reads: CASSLWGEETQYF. The CDR3 DNA reads as TGTGCCAGCAGTTTATGGGGGGAAGAGACCCAGTACTTC.

The V call is TRBV9, the J call TRBJ1-6; 7 nucleotides agree with TRBD1. CDR3 length: 14 amino acids. Trimming took 0 bases from V and 7 from J; bases not matched to a gene: 1. The germline V gene has CDR1 SGDLS and CDR2 YYNGEE. The CDR3 DNA reads as TGTGCCAGCAGCGTAGAACAGGGGAATTCACCCCTCCACTTT. This gives the protein CASSVEQGNSPLHF.

This sequence joins TRBV6-1 and TRBJ1-1; TRBD1 might be the D (5 bases). Germline lookup yields CDR1 MNHNS and CDR2 SASEGT. This CDR3 is built from 15 residues. Deletions cut 6 bases from V and 1 base from J, with 15 bases between. CDR3 sequence (DNA): TGTGCCAGCAGCGAGAGACAGAGACCGAACACTGAAGCTTTCTTT. Encoded protein: CASSERQRPNTEAFF.

J is TRBJ2-1 and V is TRBV5-1; D not resolved. This CDR3 contains 13 residues. In germline, CDR1 is SGHRS, CDR2 YFSETQ. Trimming stripped 3 bases from V and 8 bases from J, with 12 bases between. The CDR3 sequence: CASSSTLYYEQFF. The CDR3 DNA reads as TGCGCCAGCAGCTCGACTCTCTATTATGAGCAGTTCTTC.

This clone was seen more than once but under ten times. This chain links TRBV9 with TRBJ2-3; 9 positions match TRBD2. Germline CDR1 and CDR2: SGDLS and YYNGEE. CDR3 length: 19 residues. Trimming took 4 bases from V and 1 from J; bases not matched to a gene: 16. The CDR3 sequence: CASSPSRSSGGPGTDTQYF. The CDR3 DNA sequence: TGTGCCAGCAGCCCATCCAGGAGTAGCGGGGGTCCTGGCACAGATACGCAGTATTTT.

In its sample, this clone was seen a few times. V usage is TRBV2 and J usage is TRBJ1-3; D might be TRBD1 (6 bases). V was clipped by 9 bases and J by 2 bases, with 11 bases between them. The CDR3 is 13 residues long. Germline assignment: CDR1 SNHLY and CDR2 FYNNEI. Written as DNA, the CDR3 is TGTGCCAGTTCCAGACAGGCTGGAAACACCATATATTTT. As protein: CASSRQAGNTIYF.

This clone turned up a few times. The chain recombines TRBV28 with TRBJ2-7, with 12 bases fitting TRBD2. The trim removed 4 bases at V and 6 bases at J, leaving 7 bases unmatched. The CDR3 spans 15 residues. Germline lookup yields CDR1 MDHEN and CDR2 SYDVKM. The CDR3 is CASSSLLAGGPEQYV. The CDR3 DNA sequence: TGTGCCAGCAGTTCCCTTCTAGCGGGGGGGCCCGAGCAGTACGTC.

The J gene is TRBJ2-3, the V gene TRBV7-9; TRBD1 matches at 8 bases. Germline CDR1 SEHNR, CDR2 FQNEAQ (reference sequence). The CDR3 extends over 15 amino acids. Trimming at V came to 4 bases and at J to 7 bases, leaving 10 bases not matched to a gene. The CDR3 here is CASSSSQGALNTQYF. The CDR3 bases are TGTGCCAGCAGCTCCTCGCAGGGGGCATTGAATACGCAGTATTTT.

CDR3: CASSPLAGGQRNTEAFF. The CDR3 nucleotides read TGTGCCAGCTCACCACTCGCTGGGGGCCAAAGGAACACTGAAGCTTTCTTT. This sequence joins TRBV18 and TRBJ1-1, with D perhaps TRBD1 (6 bases). V gave up 1 base and J gave up 1 base, with 16 bases separating them. The CDR3 loop spans 17 amino acids. The germline V gene has CDR1 KGHSH and CDR2 LQKENI.

This clone has only one observation. The V call is TRBV9, the J call TRBJ2-1, with 11 bases that match TRBD2. Germline CDR1 reads SGDLS; CDR2 reads YYNGEE. This CDR3 region has 15 residues. V was pared by 3 bases and J by 7 bases, with 6 bases of the junction left unmatched. The CDR3 DNA is TGTGCCAGCAGCGAGAGACTAGCGGGGACGAATGAGCAGTTCTTC. Translation gives CASSERLAGTNEQFF.

This clone was observed a few times. The chain is built from TRBV4-1 and TRBJ2-7, with D possibly called TRBD1 or TRBD2 (5 bases each). V shed 5 bases and J shed 5 bases, with 19 bases lying between them. The CDR3 spans 15 residues. Germline V gene sequence: CDR1 MGHRA, CDR2 YSYEKL. CDR3 loop: CASSGRDALLDEQYV. The CDR3 coding sequence is TGCGCCAGCAGCGGTCGGGACGCCCTCTTGGACGAGCAGTACGTC.

The CDR3 is CASSVVDTQYF. The CDR3 DNA follows: TGTGCCAGCAGCGTCGTAGATACGCAGTATTTT. The chain links TRBV5-8 to TRBJ2-3, with D unresolved. The CDR3 loop spans 11 amino acids. Germline V lookup: CDR1 SGHTS, CDR2 YDEGEE. V was cut by 4 bases and J by 5 bases, with 5 bases left in between.

The chain recombines TRBV14 with TRBJ1-2; 9 bases agree with TRBD1. CDR1 is SGHDN, CDR2 FVKESK, per germline. This CDR3 region has 12 residues. V lost 10 bases, J lost 8 bases, and 8 bases stayed unmatched. Written as DNA, the CDR3 is TGTGCCACCGCGGACAGGGGAGGCGGCTACACCTTC. Translation gives CATADRGGGYTF.

This clone was observed a handful of times. The chain employs TRBV11-3 and TRBJ2-7; 10 bases line up with TRBD2. The ends lost 3 bases at V and 5 bases at J; junction bases unmatched: 7. Germline CDR1 reads SGHNT; CDR2 reads YENEEA. This CDR3 has 15 amino acids. The CDR3 DNA sequence: TGTGCCAGCAGCTTCCGAGCGGGAGGGGCGGACGAGCAGTACTTC. Translation gives CASSFRAGGADEQYF.

There are many counts of this clone. The gene calls are TRBV14 and TRBJ2-7; 8 bases line up with TRBD1. There are 17 residues in the CDR3. CDR1 SGHDN and CDR2 FVKESK come from the germline V gene. V was clipped by 1 base and J by 0 bases; unmatched bases: 8. CDR3 bases: TGTGCCAGCAGCCAAGCCGGACAGGGACTCGCCTCCTACGAGCAGTACTTC. The encoded protein is CASSQAGQGLASYEQYF. Full variable domain (remainder filled in from reference TRBV14 and TRBJ2-7): EAGVTQFPSHSVIEKGQTVTLRCDPISGHDNLYWYRRVMGKEIKFLLHFVKESKQDESGMPNNRFLAERTGGTYSTLKVQPAELEDSGVYFCASSQAGQGLASYEQYFGPGTRLTVT.

Only a few counts were recorded for this clone. CDR3 sequence (DNA): TGTGCCAGCAGCTTAGCGAGGACAAGGGGCACCTACGAGCAGTACTTC. This gives the protein CASSLARTRGTYEQYF. The chain employs TRBV7-9 and TRBJ2-7; possibly TRBD1 for D (5 bases). The germline V and J ends were trimmed by 0 bases and 2 bases, with 14 bases remaining between them. This CDR3 has 16 residues. Germline V lookup: CDR1 SEHNR, CDR2 FQNEAQ (reference sequence).

This clone was recorded many times. The genes are TRBV6-5 and TRBJ1-1; 7 bases agree with TRBD1. After removal of 6 bases from V and 6 bases from J, the junction contained 7 bases not matched to a gene. In germline, CDR1 is MNHEY, CDR2 SVGAGI. The CDR3 sequence is 13 residues long. CDR3 amino acids: CASRPGQKPEAFF. DNA of the CDR3: TGTGCCAGCAGACCGGGACAGAAGCCTGAAGCTTTCTTT.

The rearrangement uses TRBV9 and TRBJ1-1; 8 bases are shared with TRBD1. This CDR3 spans 15 amino acids. The V gene end was trimmed by 4 bases and the J gene end by 0 bases; junction bases not matched to a gene: 5. In germline, CDR1 is SGDLS, CDR2 YYNGEE. The CDR3 protein is CASSLTDRVNTEAFF. DNA of the CDR3: TGTGCCAGCAGCTTAACGGACAGGGTGAACACTGAAGCTTTCTTT.